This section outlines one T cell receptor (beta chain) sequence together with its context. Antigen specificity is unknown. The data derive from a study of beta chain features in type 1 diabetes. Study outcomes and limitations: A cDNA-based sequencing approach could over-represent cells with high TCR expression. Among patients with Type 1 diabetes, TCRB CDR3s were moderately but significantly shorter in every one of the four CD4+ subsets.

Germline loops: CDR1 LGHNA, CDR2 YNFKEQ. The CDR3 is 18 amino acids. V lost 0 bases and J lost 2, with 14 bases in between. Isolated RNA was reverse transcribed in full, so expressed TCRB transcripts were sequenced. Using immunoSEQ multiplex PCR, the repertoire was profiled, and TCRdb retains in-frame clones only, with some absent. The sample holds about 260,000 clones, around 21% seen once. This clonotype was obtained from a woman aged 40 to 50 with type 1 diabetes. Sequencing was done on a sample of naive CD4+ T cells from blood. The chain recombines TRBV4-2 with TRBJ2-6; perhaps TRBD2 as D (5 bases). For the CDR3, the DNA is TGTGCCAGCAGCCAAGACCCGCCGGGATCTACTGGGGCCAACGTCCTGACTTTC. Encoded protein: CASSQDPPGSTGANVLTF.